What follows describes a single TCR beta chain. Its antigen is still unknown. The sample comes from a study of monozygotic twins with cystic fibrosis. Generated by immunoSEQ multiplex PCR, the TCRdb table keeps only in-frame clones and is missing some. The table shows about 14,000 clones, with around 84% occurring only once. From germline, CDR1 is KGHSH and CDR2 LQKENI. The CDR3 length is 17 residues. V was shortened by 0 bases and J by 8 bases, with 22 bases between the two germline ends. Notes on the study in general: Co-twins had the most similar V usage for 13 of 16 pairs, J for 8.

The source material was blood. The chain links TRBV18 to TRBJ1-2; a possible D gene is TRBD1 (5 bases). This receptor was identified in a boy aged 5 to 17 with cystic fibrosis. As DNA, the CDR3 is TGTGCCAGCTCACCACCAAGCGGGGGGACCGGGGATACAGGCTACACCTTC. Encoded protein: CASSPPSGGTGDTGYTF.